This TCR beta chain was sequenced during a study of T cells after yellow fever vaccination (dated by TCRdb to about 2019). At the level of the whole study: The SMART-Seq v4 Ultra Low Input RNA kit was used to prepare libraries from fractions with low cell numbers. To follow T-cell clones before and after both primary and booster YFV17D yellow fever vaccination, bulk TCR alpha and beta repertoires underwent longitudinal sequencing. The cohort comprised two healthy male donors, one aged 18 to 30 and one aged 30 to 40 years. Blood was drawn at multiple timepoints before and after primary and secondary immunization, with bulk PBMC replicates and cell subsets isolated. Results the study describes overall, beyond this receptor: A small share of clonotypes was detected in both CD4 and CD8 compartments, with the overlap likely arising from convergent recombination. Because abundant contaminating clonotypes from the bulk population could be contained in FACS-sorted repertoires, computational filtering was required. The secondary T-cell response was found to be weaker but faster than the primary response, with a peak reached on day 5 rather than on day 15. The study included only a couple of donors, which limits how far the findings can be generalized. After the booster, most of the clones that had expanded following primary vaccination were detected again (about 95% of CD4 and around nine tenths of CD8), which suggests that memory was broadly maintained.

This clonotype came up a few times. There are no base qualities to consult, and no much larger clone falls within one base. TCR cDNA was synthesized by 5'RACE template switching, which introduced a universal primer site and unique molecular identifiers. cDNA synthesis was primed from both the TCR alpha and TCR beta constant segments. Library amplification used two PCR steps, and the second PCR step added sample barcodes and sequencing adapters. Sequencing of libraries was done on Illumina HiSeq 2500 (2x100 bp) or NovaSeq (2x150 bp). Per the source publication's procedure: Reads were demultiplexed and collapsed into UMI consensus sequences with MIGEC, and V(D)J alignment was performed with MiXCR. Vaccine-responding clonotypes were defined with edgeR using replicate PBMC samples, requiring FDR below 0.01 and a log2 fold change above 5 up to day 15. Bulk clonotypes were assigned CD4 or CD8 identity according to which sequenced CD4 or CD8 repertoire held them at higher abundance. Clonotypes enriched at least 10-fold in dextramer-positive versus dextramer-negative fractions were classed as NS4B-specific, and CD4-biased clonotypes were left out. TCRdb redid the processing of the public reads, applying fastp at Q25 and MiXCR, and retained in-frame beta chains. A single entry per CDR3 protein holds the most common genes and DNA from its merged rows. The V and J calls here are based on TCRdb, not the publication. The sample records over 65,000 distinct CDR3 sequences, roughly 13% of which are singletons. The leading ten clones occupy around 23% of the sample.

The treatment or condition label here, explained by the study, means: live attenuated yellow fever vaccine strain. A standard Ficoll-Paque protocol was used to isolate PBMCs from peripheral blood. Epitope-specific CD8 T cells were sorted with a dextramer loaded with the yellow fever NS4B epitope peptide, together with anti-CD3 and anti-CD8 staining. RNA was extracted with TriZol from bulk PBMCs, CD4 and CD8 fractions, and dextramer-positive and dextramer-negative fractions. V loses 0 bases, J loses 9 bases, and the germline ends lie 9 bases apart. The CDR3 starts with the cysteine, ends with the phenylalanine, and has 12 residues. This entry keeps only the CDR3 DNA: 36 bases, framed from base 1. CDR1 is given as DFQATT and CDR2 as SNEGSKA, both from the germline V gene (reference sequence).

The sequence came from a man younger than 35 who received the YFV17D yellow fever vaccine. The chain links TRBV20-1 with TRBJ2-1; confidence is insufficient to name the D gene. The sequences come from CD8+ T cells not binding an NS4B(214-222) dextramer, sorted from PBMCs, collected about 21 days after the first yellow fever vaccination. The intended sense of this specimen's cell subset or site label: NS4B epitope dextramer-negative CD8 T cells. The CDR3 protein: CSARDEDFEQFF. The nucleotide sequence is TGCAGTGCTAGAGATGAGGATTTTGAGCAGTTCTTC.